Shown below are 19 T cell receptor beta chains from a single sample sequenced in a study of early T cells in non-severe SARS-CoV-2 infection. One entry per CDR3 protein, called by TCRdb with MiXCR from the 5' RACE reads. The sample lists 80,000 or so distinct CDR3 sequences, 11% occurring once. Source: whole blood, taken at baseline. These receptors were collected from an adult who was a healthcare worker with PCR-confirmed SARS-CoV-2 infection or an uninfected control (not recorded which).

This clonotype was detected ten times or more. V gene TRBV7-6 combines with J gene TRBJ2-7, with unresolved D. The CDR3 loop spans 19 amino acids. Germline V CDR1 and CDR2: SGHVS, FNYEAQ. Trimming shortened V by 9 bases and J by 3 bases, and 33 bases separated the two germline ends. The CDR3 sequence is CASKLNVGPSSSPYYEQYF. For the CDR3, the DNA is TGTGCCAGTAAGCTTAATGTGGGCCCCAGTAGTTCCCCATACTACGAGCAGTACTTC.

This clonotype has ten or more counts. CDR3 loop: CASSLVANTEAFF. Here the CDR3 DNA reads TGTGCCAGCAGCTTGGTGGCGAACACTGAAGCTTTCTTT. This rearrangement joins TRBV5-4 to TRBJ1-1, with unresolved D. Germline V gives CDR1 SGHNT, CDR2 YYREEE (reference sequence). The CDR3 loop spans 13 amino acids. V was pared by 0 bases and J by 1 base, with 4 bases between.

The chain combines TRBV29-1 with TRBJ2-7; possibly TRBD2 for D (6 bases). Between the trimmed V and J ends, which lost 4 bases and 0 bases, there was a span of 16 bases. The germline CDR1 and CDR2 sequences are SQVTM and ANQGSEA. The CDR3 loop spans 15 amino acids. CDR3 protein: CSVVEAGRGSYEQYF. For the CDR3, the DNA is TGCAGCGTTGTAGAGGCGGGACGGGGCTCCTACGAGCAGTACTTC.

This clonotype was picked up many times. The chain is built from TRBV20-1 and TRBJ2-3; 7 nucleotides match TRBD1. Germline values: CDR1 DFQATT, CDR2 SNEGSKA (reference sequence). The length of the CDR3 is 12 residues. The CDR3 nucleotides read TGCGCAAAACAGGGGCGAGGAGATACGCAGTATTTT. It specifies CAKQGRGDTQYF.

In its sample, this clonotype was seen many times. The genes are TRBV5-1 and TRBJ2-1, with 8 bases matching TRBD1. CDR1 SGHRS and CDR2 YFSETQ come from the germline V gene. The J segment lost 7 bases and the V segment lost 2 bases, leaving 5 bases of the junction unmatched. The CDR3 has 14 amino acids. The CDR3 DNA sequence: TGCGCCAGCAGCTTACAGGACAGGGTTAATGAGCAGTTCTTC. Encoded protein: CASSLQDRVNEQFF.

This clonotype was counted between two and nine times. The chain couples TRBV7-2 to TRBJ1-6; D is unresolved. CDR3 length: 15 amino acids. Looked up from germline, CDR1 is SGHTA and CDR2 is FQGNSA. The V gene lost 4 bases and the J gene lost 10 bases, with 17 bases spanning the gap. CDR3 sequence reads: CASSSVIVGVSPLHF. DNA for the CDR3: TGTGCCAGCAGCTCGGTCATAGTTGGGGTCTCACCCCTCCACTTT.

The sample holds a few counts of this clonotype. The V gene is TRBV11-1, the J gene TRBJ2-3; D possibly corresponds to TRBD2 (5 bases). There are 13 residues in the CDR3. Germline V CDR1 and CDR2: SGHAT, FQDESV (reference sequence). The V end lost 6 bases, the J end lost 4 bases, and 11 bases lay between the germline ends. In DNA form, the CDR3 reads TGTGCCAGCAGTCCGGACTTTTCAGATACGCAGTATTTT. This encodes CASSPDFSDTQYF.

The V and J genes are TRBV4-1 and TRBJ1-6; 7 nucleotides match TRBD1. V dropped 3 bases and J dropped 7; count of bases not matched to a gene: 12. From germline, CDR1 is MGHRA and CDR2 YSYEKL. CDR3 length: 17 residues. The CDR3 loop reads CASSQGGLGQVNSPLHF. CDR3 DNA sequence: TGCGCCAGCAGCCAGGGGGGGTTAGGACAGGTCAATTCACCCCTCCACTTT.

This chain connects TRBV6-1 to TRBJ1-4, with TRBD1 matching 9 bases. V gave up 6 bases and J gave up 4 bases; unmatched junction bases: 3. Per germline, CDR1 MNHNS and CDR2 SASEGT. The CDR3 is made up of 14 amino acids. As DNA, the CDR3 is TGTGCCAGCAGCCCGGGACAGGGTAATGAAAAACTGTTTTTT. It specifies CASSPGQGNEKLFF.

This clonotype was detected only a few times. The chain links TRBV20-1 to TRBJ2-3; 7 nucleotides agree with TRBD2. The trim removed 8 bases at V and 2 bases at J, leaving 16 bases unmatched. This CDR3 is 16 amino acids long. Germline V CDR1 and CDR2: DFQATT, SNEGSKA (reference sequence). The CDR3 region is CSWGGNIQTDTDTQYF. In DNA form, the CDR3 reads TGCAGTTGGGGGGGGAACATTCAAACCGACACAGATACGCAGTATTTT.

This chain connects TRBV7-3 to TRBJ2-5, with 12 bases matching TRBD2. The CDR3 covers 15 residues. CDR1 SGHTA and CDR2 FQGTGA come from the germline V gene. The junction had 7 bases not matched to a gene; V was cut back by 4 bases and J by 7 bases. The CDR3 nucleotides read TGTGCCAGCAGCTCGGACGGGGGACTAGCGGGGACCCAGTACTTC. Translated, it gives CASSSDGGLAGTQYF. Complete variable domain (other parts from reference TRBV7-3 and TRBJ2-5): GAGVSQTPSNKVTEKGKYVELRCDPISGHTALYWYRQSLGQGPEFLIYFQGTGAADDSGLPNDRFFAVRPEGSVSTLKIQRTERGDSAVYLCASSSDGGLAGTQYFGPGTRLLVL.

This rearrangement joins TRBV7-9 to TRBJ2-7, with 10 bases lining up with TRBD1. The CDR3 is 16 amino acids. V shed 5 bases, J shed 1 base, and the junction held 8 bases outside the gene matches. Looked up from germline, CDR1 is SEHNR and CDR2 is FQNEAQ (reference sequence). As DNA, the CDR3 is TGTGCCAGCAGCCCTACCGGGACAGGGGATTCCTACGAGCAGTACTTC. Amino acid sequence: CASSPTGTGDSYEQYF.

In its sample, this clonotype was seen many times. The chain links TRBV5-1 to TRBJ2-5; tentative D call: TRBD2 (6 bases). The CDR3 sequence is 15 residues long. Trimming stripped 3 bases from V and 4 bases from J, with 16 bases between. Germline CDR1 is SGHRS and CDR2 is YFSETQ. CDR3 sequence: CASSSGLLVAETQYF. The DNA of the CDR3 is TGCGCCAGCAGCTCGGGACTCCTAGTCGCAGAGACCCAGTACTTC.

The table lists this clonotype with a few counts. The chain has TRBV28 and TRBJ1-6, with 11 bases aligning to TRBD1. V lost 9 bases to trimming and J lost 12 bases; unmatched junction nucleotides: 4. The CDR3 runs 12 residues. Germline loops: CDR1 MDHEN, CDR2 SYDVKM. CDR3 DNA sequence: TGTGCCAGTGGACAGGGGGCTATACCCCTCCACTTT. As protein: CASGQGAIPLHF.

The gene calls are TRBV19 and TRBJ1-2; 11 bases line up with TRBD1. Germline CDR1 and CDR2: LNHDA and SQIVND (reference sequence). The CDR3 runs to 16 residues. The ends lost 6 bases at V and 2 bases at J; junction bases unmatched: 8. The CDR3 region is CASSKDRGRGNYGYTF. DNA of the CDR3: TGTGCCAGTAGCAAGGACAGGGGGCGCGGGAACTATGGCTACACCTTC.

This clonotype showed up just a few times. The V gene is TRBV4-3, the J gene TRBJ2-5; either TRBD1 or TRBD2 may supply D (5 bases each). The germline V gene encodes CDR1 LGHNA and CDR2 YSLEER. CDR3 size: 15 residues. Trimming left V 1 base short and J 4 bases short, with 13 bases between. CDR3 bases: TGCGCCAGCAGCCAAGGTTTAAGGGACGTAGAGACCCAGTACTTC. Residues: CASSQGLRDVETQYF.

Here the CDR3 reads CASSLDRGDNEKLFF. The CDR3 DNA follows: TGTGCCAGCAGCTTAGACAGGGGCGATAATGAAAAACTGTTTTTT. The genes are TRBV5-4 and TRBJ1-4; TRBD1 matches at 8 bases. Per the germline V gene, CDR1 is SGHNT and CDR2 is YYREEE (reference sequence). V lost 2 bases, J lost 4 bases, and 4 bases stayed unmatched. There are 15 residues in the CDR3.

The chain employs TRBV20-1 and TRBJ2-7, with 12 nucleotides matching TRBD1. The germline V gene encodes CDR1 DFQATT and CDR2 SNEGSKA (reference sequence). CDR3 length equals 16 residues. After removal of 0 bases from V and 4 bases from J, the junction contained 7 bases not matched to a gene. For the CDR3, the DNA is TGCAGTGCTAGAGAGCAGGGGACAGGGGGCTTGTACGAGCAGTACTTC. Protein product: CSAREQGTGGLYEQYF.

This clonotype came up a few times. The V gene is TRBV29-1, the J gene TRBJ1-5; TRBD1 might be the D (5 bases). The germline V gene has CDR1 SQVTM and CDR2 ANQGSEA. This CDR3 spans 13 amino acids. The germline V and J ends were trimmed by 6 bases and 4 bases, with 13 bases remaining between them. For the CDR3, the DNA is TGCAGCGTAATCGGGACGGGTAATCAGCCCCAGCATTTT. The encoded protein is CSVIGTGNQPQHF.